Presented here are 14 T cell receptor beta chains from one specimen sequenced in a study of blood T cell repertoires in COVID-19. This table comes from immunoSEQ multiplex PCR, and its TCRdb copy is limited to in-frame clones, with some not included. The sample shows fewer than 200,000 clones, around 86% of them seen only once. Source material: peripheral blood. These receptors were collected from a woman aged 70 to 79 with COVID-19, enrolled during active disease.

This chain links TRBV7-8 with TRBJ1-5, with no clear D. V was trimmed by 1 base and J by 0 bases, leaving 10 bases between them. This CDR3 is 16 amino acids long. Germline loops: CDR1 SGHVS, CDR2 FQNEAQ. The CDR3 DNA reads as TGTGCCAGCAGCTTAGAAGGTTCGGGTAGCAATCAGCCCCAGCATTTT. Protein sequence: CASSLEGSGSNQPQHF. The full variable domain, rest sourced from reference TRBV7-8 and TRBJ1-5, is GAGVSQSPRYKVAKRGQDVALRCDPISGHVSLFWYQQALGQGPEFLTYFQNEAQLDKSGLPSDRFFAERPEGSVSTLKIQRTQQEDSAVYLCASSLEGSGSNQPQHFGDGTRLSIL.

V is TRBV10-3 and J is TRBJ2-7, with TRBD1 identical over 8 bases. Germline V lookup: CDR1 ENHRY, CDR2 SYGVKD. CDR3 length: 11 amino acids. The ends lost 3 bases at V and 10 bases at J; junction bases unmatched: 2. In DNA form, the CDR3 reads TGTGCCATCAGTGATGGACAGGGACAGTACTTC. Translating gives CAISDGQGQYF.

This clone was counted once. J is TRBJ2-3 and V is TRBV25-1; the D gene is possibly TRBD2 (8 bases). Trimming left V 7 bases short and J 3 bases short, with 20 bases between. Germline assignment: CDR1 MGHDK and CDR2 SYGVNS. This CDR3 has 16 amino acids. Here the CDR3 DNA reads TGTGCCAGCACCCCCCGGGAGGGGGCTCGAACAGATACGCAGTATTTT. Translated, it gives CASTPREGARTDTQYF.

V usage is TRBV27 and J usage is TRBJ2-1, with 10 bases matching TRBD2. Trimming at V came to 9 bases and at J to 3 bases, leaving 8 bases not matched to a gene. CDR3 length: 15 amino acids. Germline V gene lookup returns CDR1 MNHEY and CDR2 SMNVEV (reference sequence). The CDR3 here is CASRIGTSVYNEQFF. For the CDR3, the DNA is TGTGCCAGTCGAATCGGGACTAGCGTCTACAATGAGCAGTTCTTC.

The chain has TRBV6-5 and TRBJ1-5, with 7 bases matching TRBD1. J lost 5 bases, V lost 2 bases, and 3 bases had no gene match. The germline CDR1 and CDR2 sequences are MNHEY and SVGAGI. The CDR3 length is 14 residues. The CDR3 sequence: CASSYRGLDQPQHF. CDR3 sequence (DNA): TGTGCCAGCAGTTACAGGGGGCTAGATCAGCCCCAGCATTTT.

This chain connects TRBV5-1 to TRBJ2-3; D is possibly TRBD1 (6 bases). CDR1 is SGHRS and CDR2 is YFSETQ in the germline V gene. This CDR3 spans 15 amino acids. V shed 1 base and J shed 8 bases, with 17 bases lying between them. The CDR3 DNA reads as TGCGCCAGCAGCTTGACGGCAGGGGAAACGATTACGCAGTATTTT. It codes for CASSLTAGETITQYF.

This chain's CDR3 is CASSPVGRAYGYTF. CDR3 nucleotide sequence: TGTGCCAGCAGCCCGGTCGGGAGGGCCTATGGCTACACCTTC. This chain links TRBV14 with TRBJ1-2; no definite D call. V was cut by 4 bases and J by 4 bases, with 13 bases left in between. Germline V gene sequence: CDR1 SGHDN, CDR2 FVKESK. This CDR3 spans 14 amino acids.

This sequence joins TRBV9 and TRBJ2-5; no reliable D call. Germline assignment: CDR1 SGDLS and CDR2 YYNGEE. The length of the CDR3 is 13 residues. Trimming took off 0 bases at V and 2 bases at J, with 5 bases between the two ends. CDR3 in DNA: TGTGCCAGCAGCGTAGGGGCGCAAGAGACCCAGTACTTC. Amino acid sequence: CASSVGAQETQYF.

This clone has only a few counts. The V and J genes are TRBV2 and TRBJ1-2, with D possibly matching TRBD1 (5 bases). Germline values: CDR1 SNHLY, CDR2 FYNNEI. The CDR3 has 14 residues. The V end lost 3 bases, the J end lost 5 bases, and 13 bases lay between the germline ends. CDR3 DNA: TGTGCCAGCAGTGACGGGGGGGTCGGGTATGGCTACACCTTC. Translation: CASSDGGVGYGYTF.

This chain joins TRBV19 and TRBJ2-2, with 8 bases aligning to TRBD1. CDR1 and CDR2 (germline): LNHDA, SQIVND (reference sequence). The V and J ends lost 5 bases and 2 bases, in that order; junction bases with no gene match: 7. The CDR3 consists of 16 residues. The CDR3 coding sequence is TGTGCCAGTAGTTCCAGGGGGCTAACCAACACCGGGGAGCTGTTTTTT. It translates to CASSSRGLTNTGELFF.

The CDR3 region is CASNIHANTGELFF. As DNA, the CDR3 is TGTGCCAGCAACATCCACGCGAACACCGGGGAGCTGTTTTTT. This rearrangement joins TRBV2 to TRBJ2-2; no definite D call. This CDR3 region has 14 residues. V lost 7 bases, J lost 0 bases, and 9 bases lay in between. CDR1 is SNHLY and CDR2 is FYNNEI in the germline V gene.

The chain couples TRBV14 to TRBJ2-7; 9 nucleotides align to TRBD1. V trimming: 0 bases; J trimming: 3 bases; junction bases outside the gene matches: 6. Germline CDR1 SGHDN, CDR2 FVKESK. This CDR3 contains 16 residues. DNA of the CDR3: TGTGCCAGCAGCCAAGATGGGGACAGGGCGATCTACGAGCAGTACTTC. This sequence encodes CASSQDGDRAIYEQYF.

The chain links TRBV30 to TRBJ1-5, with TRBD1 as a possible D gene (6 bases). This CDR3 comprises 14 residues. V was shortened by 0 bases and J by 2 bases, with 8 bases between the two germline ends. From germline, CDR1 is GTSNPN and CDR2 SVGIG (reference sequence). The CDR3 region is CAWSVGGGNQPQHF. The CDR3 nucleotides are TGTGCCTGGAGTGTAGGGGGGGGCAATCAGCCCCAGCATTTT.

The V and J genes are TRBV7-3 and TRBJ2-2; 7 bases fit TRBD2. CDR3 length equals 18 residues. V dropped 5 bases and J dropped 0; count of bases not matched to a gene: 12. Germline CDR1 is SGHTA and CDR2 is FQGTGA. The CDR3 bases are TGTGCCAGCAGCCCGGCACGGGGAGGGATTGCGAACACCGGGGAGCTGTTTTTT. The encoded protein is CASSPARGGIANTGELFF. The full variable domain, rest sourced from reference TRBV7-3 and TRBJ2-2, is GAGVSQTPSNKVTEKGKYVELRCDPISGHTALYWYRQSLGQGPEFLIYFQGTGAADDSGLPNDRFFAVRPEGSVSTLKIQRTERGDSAVYLCASSPARGGIANTGELFFGEGSRLTVL.